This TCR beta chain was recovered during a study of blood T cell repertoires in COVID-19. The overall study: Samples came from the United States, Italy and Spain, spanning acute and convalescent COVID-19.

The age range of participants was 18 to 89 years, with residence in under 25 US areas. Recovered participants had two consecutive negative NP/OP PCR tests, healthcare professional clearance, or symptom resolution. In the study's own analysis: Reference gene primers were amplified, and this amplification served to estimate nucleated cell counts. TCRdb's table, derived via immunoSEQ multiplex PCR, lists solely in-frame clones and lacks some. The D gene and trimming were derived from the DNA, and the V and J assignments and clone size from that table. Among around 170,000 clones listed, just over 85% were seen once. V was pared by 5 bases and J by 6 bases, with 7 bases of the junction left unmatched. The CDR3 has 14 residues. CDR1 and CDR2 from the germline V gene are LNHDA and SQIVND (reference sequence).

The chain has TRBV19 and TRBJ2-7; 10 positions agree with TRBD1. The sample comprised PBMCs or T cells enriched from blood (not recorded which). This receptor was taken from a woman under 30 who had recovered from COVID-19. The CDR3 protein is CASSPPGTGVEQYF. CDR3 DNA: TGTGCCAGTAGTCCACCCGGGACAGGGGTCGAGCAGTACTTC.